Listed below are T cell receptor beta chains from one sample, sequenced in a study of vaccination and CD4 T cells after COVID-19. TCRdb recomputed calls from the PCR reads with MiXCR, one row per CDR3 protein. The sample has 20,000 to 25,000 distinct CDR3 sequences, under 75% seen once. The sequences come from CD4+ T cells from blood, collected before SARS-CoV-2 vaccination. These receptors were obtained from a human donor who had recovered from COVID-19. Each CDR3 is given without its conserved first and last residue. The D gene is left open where the match is weak. Clone size, where shown, is once, few, many, or a class for clones that have expanded.

TRBV20-1	-	TRBJ2-7	-	SARSQGTYEQY
TRBV24-1	-	TRBJ1-5	-	ATSGAGVGQPQH
TRBV6-1	TRBD1	TRBJ2-7	-	ASSPDRSSSYEQY
TRBV30	TRBD2	TRBJ2-3	-	AWSPTSGTTDTQY
TRBV15	-	TRBJ1-1	-	ATSREATEAF
TRBV10-3	-	TRBJ1-5	-	ATMVTSNQPQH
TRBV2	-	TRBJ1-2	few	ASKGRGTNYGYT
TRBV7-3	TRBD2	TRBJ2-3	-	ASGLMGGSGGDTQY
TRBV20-1	TRBD1	TRBJ2-7	-	SALRQGAAYEQY
TRBV6-1	TRBD1	TRBJ2-7	-	ATDPGTGGIQAH
TRBV10-2	TRBD2	TRBJ2-7	-	ASIERESSYEQY
TRBV18	-	TRBJ2-3	once	ASSPQGRGTDTQY
TRBV10-3	TRBD1	TRBJ1-2	-	AISRDRGRLDYGYT
TRBV7-7	TRBD2	TRBJ2-7	-	ASSVRGTSGSSEQY
TRBV18	TRBD2	TRBJ2-2	-	ASSLGLVDGELF
TRBV7-8	-	TRBJ2-7	-	ASGPEDTQY
TRBV7-2	TRBD1	TRBJ1-1	few	ASSNRDRGVTEAF
TRBV20-1	-	TRBJ2-5	-	SARGGGGGETQY
TRBV20-1	-	TRBJ1-4	-	SAYSPGVDNEKLF
TRBV20-1	TRBD2	TRBJ2-1	-	SARDRASGVTYNEQF
TRBV28	-	TRBJ1-6	-	ASSPQGYNSPLH
TRBV19	TRBD1	TRBJ1-1	few	ASRIPLSTGGDTEAF